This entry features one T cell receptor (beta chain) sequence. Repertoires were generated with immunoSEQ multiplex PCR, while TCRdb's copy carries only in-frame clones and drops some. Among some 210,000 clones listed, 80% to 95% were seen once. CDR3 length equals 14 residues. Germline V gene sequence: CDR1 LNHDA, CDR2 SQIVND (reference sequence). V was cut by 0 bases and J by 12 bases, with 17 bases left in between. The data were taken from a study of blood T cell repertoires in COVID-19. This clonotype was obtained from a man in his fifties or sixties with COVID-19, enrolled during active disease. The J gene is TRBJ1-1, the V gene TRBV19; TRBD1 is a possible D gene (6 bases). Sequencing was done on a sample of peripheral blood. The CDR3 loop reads CASSIDRGQSRTFF. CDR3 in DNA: TGTGCCAGTAGTATAGATAGGGGACAATCAAGAACTTTCTTT. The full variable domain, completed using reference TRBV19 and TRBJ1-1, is DGGITQSPKYLFRKEGQNVTLSCEQNLNHDAMYWYRQDPGQGLRLIYYSQIVNDFQKGDIAEGYSVSREKKESFPLTVTSAQKNPTAFYLCASSIDRGQSRTFFGQGTRLTVV.